This entry concerns a single TCR beta chain. This clone was counted between two and nine times. Its cognate antigen has yet to be identified. Nothing much larger sits one base from this clone, and base qualities are not available. The sample is drawn from a study of blood T cell repertoires in COVID-19 (dated by TCRdb to about 2020). Background for the entire study: Collaborator samples came from the United States, Italy and Spain and covered acute and convalescent phases of COVID-19. The material from the prospective study consisted of cDNA or gDNA derived from T cells, B-cell-depleted T cells, or PBMCs. The dataset comprised deeply sampled blood TCRbeta repertoires from subjects exposed to, actively infected with, or recovered from COVID-19. The repertoires were made available in a free public database intended to serve as a resource for research on the immune response to SARS-CoV-2. The samples were drawn from two sources: the first 160 participants of the ongoing ImmuneRACE study, and fewer than 1,500 subjects contributed by 6 global collaborators. Nearly every sample came with metadata listing a de-identified subject ID, COVID-19 status, age in years and sex. Where available, HLA class I and class II types were obtained from metadata supplied by the sample provider rather than from assay-based typing.

The CDR3 spans 16 residues, from the cysteine through the phenylalanine. CDR3 DNA is the only sequence kept; it has 48 bases, read in frame from the first base. CDR1 is given as MNHNS and CDR2 as SASEGT, both from the germline V gene. Relative to germline, V is missing 2 bases and J is missing 4 bases, with 4 bases of the junction outside any gene match. Collaborating institutions collected whole blood in K2EDTA tubes following their own protocols. For TCRbeta analysis, collaborators shipped samples as frozen whole blood, isolated PBMCs, or DNA extracted from either of those sample types. What the study reported, not specific to this receptor: The amount of clinical and demographic metadata varied by source and participant and was provided uncurated.

TCRbeta CDR3 regions were amplified from genomic DNA by means of the immunoSEQ Assay, a bias-controlled multiplex PCR. Concerning the study's data processing: The number of nucleated cells in each sample was estimated from the amplification of reference gene primers within the assay. To quantify the absolute abundance of each unique TCRbeta CDR3 rearrangement, sequence reads were collapsed and filtered. Productive Simpson clonality was computed per sample as the square root of Simpson's diversity index over productive rearrangements. What TCRdb holds here is the immuneACCESS table cut down to in-frame rearrangements. Part of the clones is not present; checked against another copy, under half of the missing clones reflect an unresolved V gene, and the others are unexplained. D and trimming come from the DNA, and the V and J calls and clone size come from that table. Within this sample are about 400,000 clones, with about 87% of them counted one time only. The ten largest clones capture approximately 2.9% of the sample.

This chain joins TRBV6-1 to TRBJ2-2, and 10 junctional nucleotides match TRBD2. The sequencing sample was made of peripheral blood. The TCR sequence derives from a human donor in a cohort sampled during active COVID-19. The DNA reads TGTGCCAGCAGTGAACTAGCGGGAGCCAGCACCGGGGAGCTGTTTTTT. The encoded protein is CASSELAGASTGELFF.